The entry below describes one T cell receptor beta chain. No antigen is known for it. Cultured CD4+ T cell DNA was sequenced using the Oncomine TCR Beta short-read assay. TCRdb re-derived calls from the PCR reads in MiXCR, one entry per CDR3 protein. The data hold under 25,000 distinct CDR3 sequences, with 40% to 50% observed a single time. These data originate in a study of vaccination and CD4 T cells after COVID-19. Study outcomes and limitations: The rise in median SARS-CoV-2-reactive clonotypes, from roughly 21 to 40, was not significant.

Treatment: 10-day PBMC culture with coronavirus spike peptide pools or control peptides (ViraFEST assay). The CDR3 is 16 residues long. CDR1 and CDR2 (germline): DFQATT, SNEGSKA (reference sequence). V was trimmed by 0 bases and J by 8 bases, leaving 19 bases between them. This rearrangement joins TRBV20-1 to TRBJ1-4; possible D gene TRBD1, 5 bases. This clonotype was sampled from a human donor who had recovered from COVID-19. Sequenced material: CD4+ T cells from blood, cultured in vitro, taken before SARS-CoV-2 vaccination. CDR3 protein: CSARDRRRGAGEKLFF. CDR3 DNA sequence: TGCAGTGCTAGAGATCGTCGTAGGGGCGCGGGAGAAAAACTGTTTTTT.